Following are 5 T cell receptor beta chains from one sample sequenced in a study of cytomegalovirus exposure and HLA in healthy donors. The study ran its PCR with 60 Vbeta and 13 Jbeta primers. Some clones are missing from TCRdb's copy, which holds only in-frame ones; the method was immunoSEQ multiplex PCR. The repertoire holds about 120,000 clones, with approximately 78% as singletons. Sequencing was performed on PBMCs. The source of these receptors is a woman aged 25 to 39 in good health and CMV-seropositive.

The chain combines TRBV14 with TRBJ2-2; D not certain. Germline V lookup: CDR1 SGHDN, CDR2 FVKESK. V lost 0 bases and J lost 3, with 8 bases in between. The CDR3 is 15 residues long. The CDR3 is CASSQDVRDTGELFF. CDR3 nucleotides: TGTGCCAGCAGCCAAGATGTACGGGACACCGGGGAGCTGTTTTTT.

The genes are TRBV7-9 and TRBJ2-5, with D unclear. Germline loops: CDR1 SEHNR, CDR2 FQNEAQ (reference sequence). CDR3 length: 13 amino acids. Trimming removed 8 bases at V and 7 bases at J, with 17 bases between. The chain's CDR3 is CASGERLRMTQYF. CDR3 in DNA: TGTGCCAGCGGCGAAAGACTTAGGATGACCCAGTACTTC.

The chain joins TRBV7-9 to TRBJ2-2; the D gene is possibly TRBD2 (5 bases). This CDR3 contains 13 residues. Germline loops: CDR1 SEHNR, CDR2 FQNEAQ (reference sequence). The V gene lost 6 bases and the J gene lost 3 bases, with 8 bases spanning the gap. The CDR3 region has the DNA TGTGCCAGCAGATCGAGGGACACCGGGGAGCTGTTTTTT. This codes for CASRSRDTGELFF. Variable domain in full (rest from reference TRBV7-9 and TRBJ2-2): DTGVSQNPRHKITKRGQNVTFRCDPISEHNRLYWYRQTLGQGPEFLTYFQNEAQLEKSRLLSDRFSAERPKGSFSTLEIQRTEQGDSAMYLCASRSRDTGELFFGEGSRLTVL.

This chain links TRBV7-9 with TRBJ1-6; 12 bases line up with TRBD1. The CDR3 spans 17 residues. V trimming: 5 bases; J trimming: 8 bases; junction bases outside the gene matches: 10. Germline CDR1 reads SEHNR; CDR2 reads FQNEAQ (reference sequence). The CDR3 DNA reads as TGTGCCAGCAGCGATCCGGGACAGGGGGCGATTGATTCACCCCTCCACTTT. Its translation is CASSDPGQGAIDSPLHF.

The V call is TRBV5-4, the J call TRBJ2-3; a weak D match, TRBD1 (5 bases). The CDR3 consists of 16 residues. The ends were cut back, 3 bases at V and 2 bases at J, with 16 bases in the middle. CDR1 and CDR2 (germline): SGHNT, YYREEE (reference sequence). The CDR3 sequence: CASSSPQGAATDTQYF. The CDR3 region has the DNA TGTGCCAGCAGCTCCCCCCAAGGGGCCGCCACAGATACGCAGTATTTT.